Listed below are T cell receptor beta chains from one sample, sequenced in a study of shared clonotypes between healthy human individuals. Assay: immunoSEQ multiplex PCR; the TCRdb copy retains only in-frame clones and omits some. The data show more than 2 million clones, with 90% to 95% seen just once and roughly 0.13% held by the top ten. The sequencing input was naive CD4+ T cells sorted from blood. Receptors originate from a man aged 18 to 29 in good health. Both conserved end residues are part of each CDR3. Each record gives: clone size, V gene, D gene, J gene, CDR3 DNA, CDR3 protein. D genes are given only for firm matches. A row's size may be missing; if present it is once, few, many or a size class.

abundance: -; v_gene: TRBV30; d_gene: -; j_gene: TRBJ1-6; CDR3nt: TGTGCCTGGCGGGGAATCAATTCACCCCTCCACTTT; CDR3aa: CAWRGINSPLHF
abundance: -; v_gene: TRBV6-5; d_gene: -; j_gene: TRBJ2-1; CDR3nt: TGTGCCAGCAGTTACTCGACTGCCGGTGGGCAGTTCTTC; CDR3aa: CASSYSTAGGQFF
abundance: -; v_gene: TRBV5-1; d_gene: TRBD1; j_gene: TRBJ1-2; CDR3nt: TGCGCCAGCAGCTTGGGGGACAGGGGACCCTATGGCTACACCTTC; CDR3aa: CASSLGDRGPYGYTF
abundance: -; v_gene: TRBV2; d_gene: -; j_gene: TRBJ1-4; CDR3nt: TGTGCCAGCAGTGAAGCGGGGCTCGATGAAAAACTGTTTTTT; CDR3aa: CASSEAGLDEKLFF
abundance: -; v_gene: TRBV28; d_gene: -; j_gene: TRBJ2-2; CDR3nt: TGTGCCAGCAGACCCAGTTCACCCACCGGGGAGCTGTTTTTT; CDR3aa: CASRPSSPTGELFF
abundance: many; v_gene: TRBV2; d_gene: TRBD1; j_gene: TRBJ1-1; CDR3nt: TGTGCCAGCACGGTGAGGGGGCAGGGCACTGAAGCTTTCTTT; CDR3aa: CASTVRGQGTEAFF
abundance: -; v_gene: TRBV5-3; d_gene: -; j_gene: TRBJ2-3; CDR3nt: TGTGCCAGAAGCTTGGTACTTGCGGTCGGGACTCCTAGCACAGATACGCAGTATTTT; CDR3aa: CARSLVLAVGTPSTDTQYF
abundance: once; v_gene: TRBV19; d_gene: -; j_gene: TRBJ1-3; CDR3nt: TGTGCCACAGGGGTCTCTGGAAACACCATATATTTT; CDR3aa: CATGVSGNTIYF
abundance: once; v_gene: TRBV6-1; d_gene: -; j_gene: TRBJ1-2; CDR3nt: TGTGCCAGCACCCCTAGCGTCGACGGGGGCGGCTACACCTTC; CDR3aa: CASTPSVDGGGYTF
abundance: -; v_gene: TRBV4-1; d_gene: -; j_gene: TRBJ1-6; CDR3nt: TGCGCCAGCAGCCAACCAGGGGCGTCACCCCTCCACTTT; CDR3aa: CASSQPGASPLHF
abundance: -; v_gene: TRBV18; d_gene: -; j_gene: TRBJ2-3; CDR3nt: TGTGCCAGCTCAACCGGGACCTCAGATACGCAGTATTTT; CDR3aa: CASSTGTSDTQYF
abundance: -; v_gene: TRBV6-6; d_gene: -; j_gene: TRBJ2-3; CDR3nt: TGTGCCAGCAGGGATGGGAAGACAGATACGCAGTATTTT; CDR3aa: CASRDGKTDTQYF
abundance: -; v_gene: TRBV5-1; d_gene: -; j_gene: TRBJ1-1; CDR3nt: TGCGCCAGCAGCTTGGGAGGGGCGGGAACTGAAGCTTTCTTT; CDR3aa: CASSLGGAGTEAFF
abundance: -; v_gene: TRBV7-2; d_gene: TRBD1; j_gene: TRBJ2-7; CDR3nt: TGTGCCAGCAGCTTGCCGGGACAGGGGGCATACGAGCAGTACTTC; CDR3aa: CASSLPGQGAYEQYF
abundance: -; v_gene: TRBV6-5; d_gene: -; j_gene: TRBJ2-7; CDR3nt: TGTGCCAGCAGTTACTCGAAGGGCGAGCAGTACTTC; CDR3aa: CASSYSKGEQYF
abundance: -; v_gene: TRBV5-4; d_gene: -; j_gene: TRBJ2-7; CDR3nt: TGTGCCAGCAGCTTGGAACAGGGGGCATTAGCGGGATACGAGCAGTACTTC; CDR3aa: CASSLEQGALAGYEQYF
abundance: -; v_gene: TRBV27; d_gene: TRBD1; j_gene: TRBJ1-2; CDR3nt: TGTGCCAGCAGTTGGACAGGGAGGGCTAACTATGGCTACACCTTC; CDR3aa: CASSWTGRANYGYTF
abundance: few; v_gene: TRBV7-2; d_gene: -; j_gene: TRBJ2-2; CDR3nt: TGTGCCAGCAGCCTCAACACCGGGGAGCTGTTTTTT; CDR3aa: CASSLNTGELFF
abundance: -; v_gene: TRBV27; d_gene: TRBD2; j_gene: TRBJ2-1; CDR3nt: TGTGCCAGCAGTTTAGTGGGCGGGGGCTCCTACAATGAGCAGTTCTTC; CDR3aa: CASSLVGGGSYNEQFF
abundance: -; v_gene: TRBV5-1; d_gene: -; j_gene: TRBJ2-3; CDR3nt: TGCGCCAGCAGCTTGAAGGGTACAGGGATCACAGATACGCAGTATTTT; CDR3aa: CASSLKGTGITDTQYF
abundance: once; v_gene: TRBV28; d_gene: TRBD2; j_gene: TRBJ2-7; CDR3nt: TGTGCCAGCCAGCGGGGGGGCTTCTACGAGCAGTACTTC; CDR3aa: CASQRGGFYEQYF
abundance: -; v_gene: TRBV9; d_gene: -; j_gene: TRBJ2-2; CDR3nt: TGTGCCAGCAGCACCGGGGCCGGGGAGCTGTTTTTT; CDR3aa: CASSTGAGELFF
abundance: -; v_gene: TRBV7-9; d_gene: TRBD1; j_gene: TRBJ1-2; CDR3nt: TGTGCCAGCAGCTTACAGGGGGCGAACTATGGCTACACCTTC; CDR3aa: CASSLQGANYGYTF
abundance: -; v_gene: TRBV23-1; d_gene: -; j_gene: TRBJ1-6; CDR3nt: TGCGCCAGCAGTCAATCGGGGGGCGGGTATCATTCACCCCTCCACTTT; CDR3aa: CASSQSGGGYHSPLHF
abundance: -; v_gene: TRBV6-5; d_gene: -; j_gene: TRBJ1-1; CDR3nt: TGTGCCAGCAGTTATGCCGACAGGTGGTACACTGAAGCTTTCTTT; CDR3aa: CASSYADRWYTEAFF
abundance: -; v_gene: TRBV18; d_gene: -; j_gene: TRBJ2-6; CDR3nt: TGTGCCAGCTCCAGAAGTCCGGGTTTGTCCAACGTCCTGACTTTC; CDR3aa: CASSRSPGLSNVLTF
abundance: -; v_gene: TRBV5-1; d_gene: TRBD2; j_gene: TRBJ2-7; CDR3nt: TGCGCCAGCAGCGGGAGAGGGGTCAAGCGGGAGCCCCCTTTTATCGAGCAGTACTTC; CDR3aa: CASSGRGVKREPPFIEQYF
abundance: -; v_gene: TRBV2; d_gene: TRBD2; j_gene: TRBJ2-7; CDR3nt: TGTGCCAGCAGCGAACTAGCGGGAGGCCCCTACGAGCAGTACTTC; CDR3aa: CASSELAGGPYEQYF
abundance: -; v_gene: TRBV10-2; d_gene: -; j_gene: TRBJ1-4; CDR3nt: TGCGCCAGCACGAGGGGCGGTGATAATGAAAAACTGTTTTTT; CDR3aa: CASTRGGDNEKLFF
abundance: -; v_gene: TRBV4-3; d_gene: TRBD2; j_gene: TRBJ2-3; CDR3nt: TGCGCCAGCAGCCAGCGGGAGGGGGATACGCAGTATTTT; CDR3aa: CASSQREGDTQYF
abundance: -; v_gene: TRBV9; d_gene: -; j_gene: TRBJ2-3; CDR3nt: TGTGCCAGCAGCATCAGCCGTCAGAAAGATACGCAGTATTTT; CDR3aa: CASSISRQKDTQYF
abundance: -; v_gene: TRBV2; d_gene: -; j_gene: TRBJ2-7; CDR3nt: TGTGCCAGCAGCGAGGAGCACGAGCAGTACTTC; CDR3aa: CASSEEHEQYF
abundance: -; v_gene: TRBV6-5; d_gene: TRBD2; j_gene: TRBJ2-2; CDR3nt: TGTGCCAGCAGTTGGTCGGGGGGGGCGGAGACCGGGGAGCTGTTTTTT; CDR3aa: CASSWSGGAETGELFF
abundance: -; v_gene: TRBV28; d_gene: -; j_gene: TRBJ1-2; CDR3nt: TGTGCCAGCAGTTCCCCCTCATTGAATGGCTACACCTTC; CDR3aa: CASSSPSLNGYTF
abundance: -; v_gene: TRBV30; d_gene: -; j_gene: TRBJ2-7; CDR3nt: TGTGCCTGGACTCACAGGGTCGGCGCAAAGGAGCAGTACTTC; CDR3aa: CAWTHRVGAKEQYF
abundance: -; v_gene: TRBV30; d_gene: -; j_gene: TRBJ1-1; CDR3nt: TGTGCCTGGAGGCAGACAGGAGCTTTCTTT; CDR3aa: CAWRQTGAFF
abundance: -; v_gene: TRBV5-4; d_gene: TRBD1; j_gene: TRBJ2-7; CDR3nt: TGTGCCAGCAGCAGGACAGGACACTCCTACGAGCAGTACTTC; CDR3aa: CASSRTGHSYEQYF
abundance: -; v_gene: TRBV6-5; d_gene: -; j_gene: TRBJ2-3; CDR3nt: TGTGCCAGCAGTAACGCAGGGCTAGGCACAGATACGCAGTATTTT; CDR3aa: CASSNAGLGTDTQYF
abundance: -; v_gene: TRBV18; d_gene: TRBD2; j_gene: TRBJ2-1; CDR3nt: TGTGCCAGCTCACCACGACTAGCGGACCAAGCGAGCTCCTACAATGAGCAGTTCTTC; CDR3aa: CASSPRLADQASSYNEQFF
abundance: -; v_gene: TRBV4-3; d_gene: -; j_gene: TRBJ2-3; CDR3nt: TGCGCCAGCAGCCAAGGTTCTTTGGGGAGCACAGATACGCAGTATTTT; CDR3aa: CASSQGSLGSTDTQYF
abundance: -; v_gene: TRBV27; d_gene: -; j_gene: TRBJ1-5; CDR3nt: TGTGCCAGCAGTTTAGACAGGTTCCAGCCCCAGCATTTT; CDR3aa: CASSLDRFQPQHF
abundance: -; v_gene: TRBV2; d_gene: -; j_gene: TRBJ1-1; CDR3nt: TGTGCCAGCAACGTAGAATCGGGTAACACTGAAGCTTTCTTT; CDR3aa: CASNVESGNTEAFF
abundance: -; v_gene: TRBV11-3; d_gene: -; j_gene: TRBJ1-1; CDR3nt: TGTGCCAGCAGCTCCTCACTGAACACTGAAGCTTTCTTT; CDR3aa: CASSSSLNTEAFF
abundance: -; v_gene: TRBV20-1; d_gene: -; j_gene: TRBJ2-7; CDR3nt: TGCAGTGCTGCTTCAGGGCGGCTGTACTTC; CDR3aa: CSAASGRLYF
abundance: -; v_gene: TRBV5-1; d_gene: TRBD2; j_gene: TRBJ2-3; CDR3nt: TGCGCCAGCAGCTTGGACGGACTAGCCTCAGATACGCAGTATTTT; CDR3aa: CASSLDGLASDTQYF
abundance: -; v_gene: TRBV9; d_gene: TRBD1; j_gene: TRBJ1-2; CDR3nt: TGTGCCAGCAGCGTAAGAAGGACAGGGGGCGACTATGGCTACACCTTC; CDR3aa: CASSVRRTGGDYGYTF
abundance: -; v_gene: TRBV5-4; d_gene: TRBD2; j_gene: TRBJ2-1; CDR3nt: TGTGCCAGCAGCCGCGAGTCAGGGAGGGGCTACAATGAGCAGTTCTTC; CDR3aa: CASSRESGRGYNEQFF
abundance: -; v_gene: TRBV5-1; d_gene: TRBD1; j_gene: TRBJ1-1; CDR3nt: TGCGCCAGCAGCTTGGTAGGGACAGCTGATGAAGCTTTCTTT; CDR3aa: CASSLVGTADEAFF